The 28 T cell receptor beta chains below come from one sample, sequenced in a study of patients with pleural tuberculosis. TCRdb re-derived calls from the reads in MiXCR, one entry per CDR3 protein. The table shows almost 30,000 distinct CDR3 sequences, with about 18% occurring only once. The specimen sequenced was peripheral blood. All receptors come from a human donor with pleural tuberculosis.

This clonotype was detected ten times or more. This chain links TRBV6-6 with TRBJ2-7; D is perhaps TRBD2 (6 bases). The germline V gene encodes CDR1 MNHNY and CDR2 SVGAGI (reference sequence). V lost 3 bases and J lost 5, with 14 bases in between. The length of the CDR3 is 14 residues. In DNA form, the CDR3 reads TGTGCCAGCAGTTATTACGGGAGTTCCAACGAGCAGTACTTC. Its protein product is CASSYYGSSNEQYF.

This chain links TRBV10-3 with TRBJ1-2; the D is unclear. This CDR3 has 13 residues. Trimming pared 3 bases from V and 2 bases from J, leaving 7 bases between. The germline CDR1 and CDR2 sequences are ENHRY and SYGVKD. The CDR3 DNA reads TGTGCCATCAGTGACCCGGGAAACTATGGCTACACCTTC. It encodes CAISDPGNYGYTF.

This clonotype was counted between two and nine times. The rearrangement links TRBV3-1 to TRBJ1-1; D is possibly TRBD1 (5 bases). Germline V gives CDR1 LGHDT, CDR2 YNNKEL (reference sequence). The V and J ends lost 7 bases and 3 bases respectively, with 15 bases between them. The CDR3 covers 14 residues. CDR3 DNA sequence: TGTGCCAGCATTTACTCTGGACATCACACTGAAGCTTTCTTT. It is translated as CASIYSGHHTEAFF. The full variable domain, in which reference TRBV3-1 and TRBJ1-1 provide the parts outside the CDR3, is DTAVSQTPKYLVTQMGNDKSIKCEQNLGHDTMYWYKQDSKKFLKIMFSYNNKELIINETVPNRFSPKSPDKAHLNLHINSLELGDSAVYFCASIYSGHHTEAFFGQGTRLTVV.

This clonotype was counted ten times or more. This chain uses TRBV4-2 with TRBJ2-7; D ambiguous. The germline V gene encodes CDR1 LGHNA and CDR2 YNFKEQ. The germline V and J ends were trimmed by 4 bases and 4 bases, with 8 bases remaining between them. The CDR3 loop spans 12 amino acids. The CDR3 sequence: CASSPPKYEQYF. DNA for the CDR3: TGTGCCAGCAGCCCCCCCAAGTACGAGCAGTACTTC.

This clonotype occurred many times. The V call is TRBV5-4, the J call TRBJ2-7; no clear D gene. Germline V lookup: CDR1 SGHNT, CDR2 YYREEE (reference sequence). This CDR3 contains 13 residues. V shed 2 bases and J shed 2 bases, with 8 bases lying between them. CDR3: CASSFGLAYEQYF. CDR3 bases: TGTGCCAGCAGCTTCGGGTTAGCCTACGAGCAGTACTTC.

This clonotype has at least ten counts. V and J are TRBV6-1 and TRBJ2-7; possible D gene TRBD2, 6 bases. Trimming left V 5 bases short and J 6 bases short, with 14 bases between. The CDR3 contains 13 residues. Germline V CDR1 and CDR2: MNHNS, SASEGT. The CDR3 coding sequence is TGTGCCAGCAGTCGCGGGGTTACGGGCGAGCAGTACTTC. Amino acids: CASSRGVTGEQYF.

This clonotype occurred many times. The J gene is TRBJ2-5, the V gene TRBV19, with 10 bases that match TRBD2. The ends lost 6 bases at V and 2 bases at J; junction bases unmatched: 3. From germline, CDR1 is LNHDA and CDR2 SQIVND (reference sequence). The CDR3 has 14 residues. The CDR3 loop is CASRTSGAQETQYF. Here the CDR3 DNA reads TGTGCCAGTAGAACTAGCGGGGCGCAAGAGACCCAGTACTTC.

This clonotype came up many times. The rearrangement links TRBV2 to TRBJ1-5; 9 bases fit TRBD1. The V segment lost 2 bases and the J segment 0 bases; nucleotides outside the gene matches: 8. CDR1 and CDR2 (germline): SNHLY, FYNNEI. This CDR3 is 18 amino acids long. The CDR3 DNA reads as TGTGCCAGCAGTGAATCGGGACAGGGATTATATAGCAATCAGCCCCAGCATTTT. Protein: CASSESGQGLYSNQPQHF.

This clonotype was counted many times. The J gene is TRBJ1-4, the V gene TRBV5-5; the match to TRBD1 covers 8 bases. From germline, CDR1 is SGHKS and CDR2 YYEKEE (reference sequence). The J segment lost 3 bases and the V segment lost 4 bases, leaving 11 bases of the junction unmatched. The CDR3 has 17 amino acids. CDR3 region: CASSPGQGNLANEKLFF. In nucleotides, the CDR3 is TGTGCCAGCAGCCCCGGACAGGGTAATTTGGCTAATGAAAAACTGTTTTTT.

The chain recombines TRBV5-1 with TRBJ1-1; D is unresolved. The V gene lost 2 bases and the J gene lost 1 base, with 15 bases spanning the gap. The CDR3 is made up of 16 amino acids. Per germline, CDR1 SGHRS and CDR2 YFSETQ. CDR3 region: CASSFGTEAQNTEAFF. The DNA for the CDR3 is TGCGCCAGCAGCTTTGGAACCGAGGCTCAGAACACTGAAGCTTTCTTT. Supplemented by reference TRBV5-1 and TRBJ1-1, the full variable domain reads KAGVTQTPRYLIKTRGQQVTLSCSPISGHRSVSWYQQTPGQGLQFLFEYFSETQRNKGNFPGRFSGRQFSNSRSEMNVSTLELGDSALYLCASSFGTEAQNTEAFFGQGTRLTVV.

The chain employs TRBV10-2 and TRBJ2-2; 7 bases agree with TRBD2. Trimming at V came to 6 bases and at J to 1 base, leaving 5 bases not matched to a gene. This CDR3 has 15 amino acids. The germline V gene has CDR1 WSHSY and CDR2 SAAADI. CDR3 in amino acids: CASRTSRQNTGELFF. DNA of the CDR3: TGCGCCAGCAGGACTAGCAGGCAGAACACCGGGGAGCTGTTTTTT.

The rearrangement links TRBV27 to TRBJ1-1; D is undetermined. Trimming removed 6 bases at V and 2 bases at J, with 10 bases between. The V gene's germline CDR1 is MNHEY and CDR2 SMNVEV (reference sequence). The length of the CDR3 is 13 residues. In DNA, the CDR3 is TGTGCCAGCAGCCCAGCGACTAACACTGAAGCTTTCTTT. Translation: CASSPATNTEAFF.

This sequence joins TRBV27 and TRBJ1-2; no clear D gene. Germline loops: CDR1 MNHEY, CDR2 SMNVEV (reference sequence). This CDR3 contains 13 residues. V was pared by 9 bases and J by 4 bases, with 15 bases between. This CDR3 reads CASSRRPGYGYTF. CDR3 DNA sequence: TGTGCCAGTAGCCGACGACCAGGCTATGGCTACACCTTC.

In its sample, this clonotype was seen a few times. CDR3 coding DNA: TGTGCCAGCAGCGTAGCCCCAATCTTGCCAGATACGCAGTATTTT. Amino acid sequence: CASSVAPILPDTQYF. The chain employs TRBV9 and TRBJ2-3; D remains unclear. V was pared by 0 bases and J by 4 bases, with 12 bases between. The germline V gene encodes CDR1 SGDLS and CDR2 YYNGEE. The CDR3 is made up of 15 amino acids.

This clonotype was recorded at least ten times. The CDR3 DNA follows: TGTGCCAGCAGCGTCGGGACAGGGGACACAGATACGCAGTATTTT. This codes for CASSVGTGDTDTQYF. The chain links TRBV9 to TRBJ2-3; 10 nucleotides agree with TRBD1. The CDR3 contains 15 residues. The germline V gene has CDR1 SGDLS and CDR2 YYNGEE. V lost 2 bases and J lost 2; bases outside the gene matches: 2.

There are many counts of this clonotype. The chain joins TRBV7-2 to TRBJ2-4; tentative D call: TRBD2 (5 bases). Trimming removed 6 bases from V and 7 bases from J, with 16 bases in between. The CDR3 sequence is 14 residues long. Germline-derived CDR1 and CDR2 are SGHTA and FQGNSA. The chain's CDR3 is CASSFTGSGNIQYF. Written as DNA, the CDR3 is TGTGCCAGCAGTTTTACGGGATCAGGCAACATTCAGTACTTC.

This clonotype showed up many times. The chain uses TRBV4-1 and TRBJ2-7; perhaps TRBD1 as D (6 bases). CDR1 is MGHRA and CDR2 is YSYEKL in the germline V gene. V dropped 4 bases and J dropped 4 bases, with 14 bases sitting between them. This CDR3 is 14 amino acids long. This CDR3 is CASSRQRGIYEQYF. CDR3 sequence (DNA): TGCGCCAGCAGCCGTCAGAGGGGGATTTACGAGCAGTACTTC.

This clonotype appeared many times. The rearrangement joins TRBV6-6 to TRBJ1-1; D may be TRBD1 (5 bases). Germline V gene sequence: CDR1 MNHNY, CDR2 SVGAGI (reference sequence). V lost 0 bases and J 4 bases, leaving 6 bases between the germline ends. The CDR3 has 13 amino acids. CDR3: CASSYSGGTEAFF. CDR3 nucleotides: TGTGCCAGCAGTTACTCTGGGGGCACTGAAGCTTTCTTT.

This clonotype was recorded many times. The chain employs TRBV20-1 and TRBJ1-5; 10 positions agree with TRBD1. The CDR3 contains 16 residues. The trim removed 6 bases at V and 6 bases at J, leaving 14 bases unmatched. Looked up from germline, CDR1 is DFQATT and CDR2 is SNEGSKA (reference sequence). In DNA form, the CDR3 reads TGCAGTGCGACGGGGACAGGGGCAGGTTTAGGTCAGCCCCAGCATTTT. Its translation: CSATGTGAGLGQPQHF.

The V call is TRBV7-9, the J call TRBJ1-2; D possibly corresponds to TRBD1 (5 bases). CDR1 and CDR2 (germline): SEHNR, FQNEAQ (reference sequence). This CDR3 comprises 13 residues. V was clipped by 5 bases and J by 8 bases, with 15 bases between them. The CDR3 here is CASSPTGAVGYTF. CDR3 nucleotide sequence: TGTGCCAGCAGCCCGACCGGGGCGGTCGGCTACACCTTC. Using reference TRBV7-9 and TRBJ1-2 for the parts outside the CDR3, the full variable domain is DTGVSQNPRHKITKRGQNVTFRCDPISEHNRLYWYRQTLGQGPEFLTYFQNEAQLEKSRLLSDRFSAERPKGSFSTLEIQRTEQGDSAMYLCASSPTGAVGYTFGSGTRLTVV.

The rearrangement joins TRBV29-1 to TRBJ2-7, with D tentatively TRBD2 (5 bases). From germline, CDR1 is SQVTM and CDR2 ANQGSEA. There are 14 residues in the CDR3. V was trimmed by 5 bases and J by 1 base, leaving 15 bases between them. DNA of the CDR3: TGCAGCGTTCAAACGGGCGGGTCGTCCTACGAGCAGTACTTC. Translating it yields CSVQTGGSSYEQYF.

This clonotype is labeled as medium-sized (0.01 to 0.1%). The genes are TRBV27 and TRBJ1-5; D uncertain. The CDR3 loop spans 15 amino acids. Deletions cut 5 bases from V and 7 bases from J, with 18 bases between. CDR1 is MNHEY, CDR2 SMNVEV, per germline (reference sequence). The CDR3 region has the DNA TGTGCCAGCAGTATGGAGGGTAAAAAGAAACAGCCCCAGCATTTT. This sequence encodes CASSMEGKKKQPQHF.

This clonotype was seen ten or more times. This chain links TRBV6-2 or TRBV6-3 with TRBJ2-1; 8 bases map to TRBD1. With V trimmed by 2 bases and J by 0 bases, 18 bases remained unmatched. In germline, CDR1 is MNHEY, CDR2 SVGEGT. The CDR3 covers 21 residues. The CDR3 spells CASSYPNSDRAWISSYNEQFF. CDR3 bases: TGTGCCAGCAGTTACCCCAATTCGGACAGGGCTTGGATCAGCTCCTACAATGAGCAGTTCTTC.

In its sample, this clonotype ranks as medium-sized. This chain joins TRBV6-6 and TRBJ1-5, with 7 bases fitting TRBD1. The CDR3 loop spans 15 amino acids. V shed 2 bases and J 0 bases; nucleotides not matched to a gene: 1. The germline V gene encodes CDR1 MNHNY and CDR2 SVGAGI (reference sequence). The CDR3 DNA is TGTGCCAGCAGTTACGGGACAGCTAGCAATCAGCCCCAGCATTTT. Protein product: CASSYGTASNQPQHF.

This clonotype was seen ten or more times. The J gene is TRBJ1-1, the V gene TRBV10-3; D is unclear. The V gene lost 8 bases and the J gene lost 0 bases, with 16 bases spanning the gap. The CDR3 is 15 residues long. Per germline, CDR1 ENHRY and CDR2 SYGVKD. The CDR3 sequence is CAIGSQANMNTEAFF. Here the CDR3 DNA reads TGTGCCATCGGATCCCAGGCTAACATGAACACTGAAGCTTTCTTT.

This clonotype has only one observation. The junction departs from germline at one end; a sequencing error may be responsible. The J gene is TRBJ1-4, the V gene TRBV2; maybe TRBD1 (5 bases). CDR3 size: 16 residues. Germline V lookup: CDR1 SNHLY, CDR2 FYNNEI. CDR3 protein: CASSEGGDATNERLFF. The CDR3 region has the DNA TGCGCCAGCAGTGAAGGAGGGGATGCAACTAATGAAAGACTGTTTTTT.

The V call is TRBV7-6, the J call TRBJ2-3, with TRBD1 matching 7 bases. Unmatched junction bases numbered 4, after V lost 4 bases and J lost 0 bases. This CDR3 is built from 15 residues. Germline-derived CDR1 and CDR2 are SGHVS and FNYEAQ. The CDR3 sequence is CASSSPGQSTDTQYF. The CDR3 region has the DNA TGTGCCAGCAGCTCGCCGGGACAGAGCACAGATACGCAGTATTTT. Full variable domain (missing parts from reference TRBV7-6 and TRBJ2-3): GAGVSQSPRYKVTKRGQDVALRCDPISGHVSLYWYRQALGQGPEFLTYFNYEAQQDKSGLPNDRFSAERPEGSISTLTIQRTEQRDSAMYRCASSSPGQSTDTQYFGPGTRLTVL.

In its sample, this clonotype was seen a few times. The chain employs TRBV29-1 and TRBJ2-7; D is perhaps TRBD1 or TRBD2 (5 bases each). This CDR3 is built from 17 residues. Germline CDR1 SQVTM, CDR2 ANQGSEA. V gave up 0 bases and J gave up 4 bases, with 22 bases separating them. In DNA form, the CDR3 reads TGCAGCGTTGAAGAGCGCTCTCAAATGGGGACCTCGTACGAGCAGTACTTC. It yields the protein CSVEERSQMGTSYEQYF.